These 2 T cell receptor beta chains originate from one sample sequenced in a study of blood T cell repertoires in COVID-19. Sequenced by immunoSEQ multiplex PCR; TCRdb stores in-frame clones only, minus some. The table lists about 200,000 clones, about 83% of them singletons. Sequenced sample: PBMCs or T cells enriched from blood (not recorded which). These receptors were collected from a man aged 35 to 55 with acute COVID-19.

The CDR3 is CASSKGGVGNQPQHF. CDR3 nucleotides: TGTGCCAGCAGCAAAGGGGGGGTCGGTAATCAGCCCCAGCATTTT. This chain uses TRBV7-3 with TRBJ1-5, with a tentative D call TRBD1 (6 bases). Trimming removed 5 bases from V and 4 bases from J, with 15 bases in between. CDR3 length: 15 residues. Germline values: CDR1 SGHTA, CDR2 FQGTGA.

The chain carries TRBV5-1 and TRBJ2-5, with 9 bases aligning to TRBD1. The germline V gene encodes CDR1 SGHRS and CDR2 YFSETQ. The V and J ends lost 2 bases and 5 bases, in that order; junction bases with no gene match: 13. This CDR3 is 17 amino acids long. The CDR3 is CASSFSTGGFLGETQYF. CDR3 bases: TGCGCCAGCAGCTTTTCCACAGGGGGCTTTTTGGGGGAGACCCAGTACTTC.